The rows below give T cell receptor beta chains drawn from one sample of a study of cytomegalovirus exposure and HLA in healthy donors. Produced via immunoSEQ multiplex PCR; TCRdb's table is partial and in-frame only. The repertoire has around 180,000 clones, around 77% of them found once; the top ten carry 2% to 2.5%. Material: PBMCs. The receptors were sampled from a man aged 60 to 75 in good health and CMV-seronegative. Both conserved end residues are part of each CDR3. The D gene is left open where the match is weak. Clone size, where shown, is once, few, many, or a class for clones that have expanded.

>TRBJ1-4|NA|TRBV6-1|once
CASREAAFGGVGEKLFF
TGTGCCAGCAGGGAAGCGGCTTTCGGGGGGGTGGGGGAAAAACTGTTTTTT
>TRBJ2-1|NA|TRBV9|NA
CASSVGGTSYNEQFF
TGTGCCAGCAGCGTAGGGGGCACCTCCTACAATGAGCAGTTCTTC
>TRBJ1-5|NA|TRBV7-9|NA
CSSSHTVSNQPQHF
TGTTCCAGCAGCCATACGGTGTCTAATCAGCCCCAGCATTTT
>TRBJ2-7|TRBD2|TRBV4-3|NA
CASSQGVAGGPYEQYF
TGCGCCAGCAGCCAAGGAGTCGCGGGAGGGCCCTACGAGCAGTACTTC
>TRBJ2-1|TRBD2|TRBV5-1|NA
CASSLVTGGVNNEQFF
TGCGCCAGCAGCTTGGTGACGGGAGGGGTCAACAATGAGCAGTTCTTC
>TRBJ1-2|NA|TRBV21-1|NA
CASSPANRDGYTF
TGTGCCAGCAGCCCGGCCAACAGGGATGGCTACACCTTC
>TRBJ2-7|TRBD1|TRBV29-1|NA
CSVAGQGTYEQYF
TGCAGCGTTGCAGGACAGGGGACGTACGAGCAGTACTTC
>TRBJ2-3|TRBD1|TRBV27|NA
CASSLTGQGSSTSTDTQYF
TGTGCCAGCAGTTTAACGGGACAGGGGTCGTCCACTAGCACAGATACGCAGTATTTT
>TRBJ2-3|TRBD2|TRBV4-1|NA
CASSQDRAGGVPDTQYF
TGCGCCAGCAGCCAAGATCGAGCGGGGGGGGTTCCAGATACGCAGTATTTT
>TRBJ1-1|NA|TRBV6-4|NA
CASSVSSGGDTEAFF
TGTGCCAGCAGTGTTTCGAGCGGGGGGGACACTGAAGCTTTCTTT
>TRBJ2-7|TRBD1|TRBV27|NA
CASSPAGTGAYEQYF
TGTGCCAGCAGTCCCGCCGGGACAGGAGCCTACGAGCAGTACTTC
>TRBJ1-1|NA|TRBV9|NA
CASSVGTGRDQNTEAFF
TGTGCCAGCAGCGTAGGAACAGGGCGAGATCAGAACACTGAAGCTTTCTTT
>TRBJ2-1|TRBD2|TRBV7-8|NA
CASSLPSGGASSYNEQFF
TGTGCCAGCAGCTTGCCTAGCGGGGGGGCGAGCTCCTACAATGAGCAGTTCTTC
>TRBJ2-7|TRBD1|TRBV28|NA
CASSFVADRDASYEQYF
TGTGCCAGCAGTTTTGTCGCGGACAGGGATGCCTCCTACGAGCAGTACTTC
>TRBJ2-5|NA|TRBV12-5|NA
CASGRGLQGETQYF
TGTGCTAGTGGTCGCGGACTACAAGGAGAGACCCAGTACTTC
>TRBJ2-7|TRBD1|TRBV5-1|NA
CASSESTGGAPILF
TGCGCCAGCAGCGAATCGACAGGGGGCGCTCCCATTTTGTTC
>TRBJ1-2|TRBD1|TRBV4-1|NA
CASSHGQGLPRGYTF
TGCGCCAGCAGCCATGGACAGGGTCTCCCTCGCGGCTACACCTTC
>TRBJ2-7|TRBD2|TRBV5-1|NA
CASGTGGIYEQYF
TGCGCCAGCGGAACCGGGGGGATCTACGAGCAGTACTTC
>TRBJ1-1|TRBD1|TRBV6-1|few
CASIGTGRCEAFF
TGTGCCAGCATCGGGACAGGGAGATGTGAAGCTTTCTTT
>TRBJ2-3|TRBD2|TRBV27|NA
CASSLAGGRTDTQYF
TGTGCCAGCAGTCTAGCGGGAGGTCGTACAGATACGCAGTATTTT
>TRBJ2-5|NA|TRBV5-1|NA
CASSPGLPGGGGTQYF
TGCGCCAGCAGCCCCGGACTACCCGGGGGAGGTGGGACCCAGTACTTC
>TRBJ1-6|NA|TRBV5-1|NA
CASSLQGYNSPLHF
TGCGCCAGCAGCTTGCAGGGCTATAATTCACCCCTCCACTTT
>TRBJ2-1|TRBD1|TRBV19|few
CASAGNQPGQRSWQFF
TGTGCCAGTGCCGGAAACCAACCGGGACAGAGATCGTGGCAGTTCTTC
>TRBJ2-7|NA|TRBV6-1|NA
CASSEYGGAFYEQYF
TGTGCCAGCAGTGAATATGGGGGCGCTTTCTACGAGCAGTACTTC
>TRBJ2-7|TRBD1|TRBV6-5|NA
CASSGDRAPYEQYF
TGTGCCAGCAGTGGGGACAGGGCTCCCTACGAGCAGTACTTC
>TRBJ2-7|TRBD1|TRBV19|NA
CASKPLGTVDEQYF
TGTGCCAGTAAACCCCTGGGGACAGTCGACGAGCAGTACTTC
>TRBJ1-1|TRBD1|TRBV6-5|NA
CASSYSTGGYAFF
TGTGCCAGCAGTTACTCGACAGGGGGTTACGCTTTCTTT
>TRBJ2-1|TRBD1|TRBV12-5|once
CASGLTVRPGQGLANEQFF
TGTGCTAGTGGTTTGACGGTCCGGCCGGGACAGGGACTCGCCAATGAGCAGTTCTTC
>TRBJ2-1|TRBD2|TRBV5-1|NA
CASSLYSGSFNEQFF
TGCGCCAGCAGCTTATATAGCGGGAGTTTTAATGAGCAGTTCTTC
>TRBJ1-1|NA|TRBV29-1|NA
CSAIRGSINLNTEAFF
TGCAGCGCCATAAGAGGGAGCATCAACTTGAACACTGAAGCTTTCTTT
>TRBJ2-7|TRBD2|TRBV4-3|few
CASSQESGSYEQYF
TGCGCCAGCAGCCAAGAAAGCGGGAGCTACGAGCAGTACTTC
>TRBJ2-7|NA|TRBV2|NA
CASNAGGNEQYF
TGTGCCAGCAACGCAGGGGGGAACGAGCAGTACTTC
>TRBJ2-1|TRBD2|TRBV27|NA
CASSLSLAGGTYNEQFF
TGTGCCAGCAGTTTATCACTAGCGGGAGGAACCTACAATGAGCAGTTCTTC
>TRBJ1-1|TRBD1|TRBV15|NA
CATSRDITQGAEAFF
TGTGCCACCAGCAGAGATATAACGCAGGGGGCTGAAGCTTTCTTT
>TRBJ1-1|NA|TRBV6-1|few
CATHTEGAETEAFF
TGTGCCACGCATACAGAAGGGGCGGAAACTGAAGCTTTCTTT
>TRBJ2-7|TRBD2|TRBV5-1|NA
CASSLALAGGTDEQYF
TGCGCCAGCAGCTTGGCTTTAGCGGGGGGGACAGACGAGCAGTACTTC
>TRBJ2-7|TRBD2|TRBV27|NA
CASSLSPGLISYEQYF
TGTGCCAGCAGTTTATCCCCGGGACTAATCTCCTACGAGCAGTACTTC
>TRBJ2-1|TRBD2|TRBV29-1|NA
CSVGTSGGTYNEQFF
TGCAGCGTCGGGACTAGCGGGGGTACATACAATGAGCAGTTCTTC
>TRBJ1-5|NA|TRBV10-3|NA
CATKQDRDSSQPQHF
TGTGCCACCAAACAGGACAGAGATTCGTCTCAGCCCCAGCATTTT
>TRBJ2-3|TRBD2|TRBV5-4|NA
CASSLDLAGGTDTQYF
TGTGCCAGCAGCTTGGACCTAGCGGGGGGCACAGATACGCAGTATTTT